This T cell receptor (beta chain) came from a study of glioma-infiltrating T cells after dendritic cell vaccination. Up to about 2 ug genomic DNA was used for TCRB CDR3 amplification. The primer mix had 60 V beta and 13 J beta primers. TCRdb's copy holds only in-frame clones and misses some; the assay was immunoSEQ multiplex PCR. Of around 62,000 clones detected, around 86% appear once; the ten largest clones hold approximately 8.5%. The sequence was obtained from a human donor with glioblastoma. Sequenced material: blood, taken before dendritic cell vaccination.

CDR3 bases: TGTGCCAGCAGCAAAGCCGGAACTAGCGGGGGGGCCTGCTACGAGCAGTACTTC. It encodes CASSKAGTSGGACYEQYF. The V and J genes are TRBV21-1 and TRBJ2-7; TRBD2, as called in the table, went unchecked against the DNA. TRBV21-1 constitutes a pseudogene. The CDR3 sequence is 18 residues long.